One and the same sample provided the 11 T cell receptor beta chains below, sequenced in a study of blood T cell repertoires in COVID-19. The assay was immunoSEQ multiplex PCR, and TCRdb's table has in-frame clones only and misses some. Among tens of thousands of clones listed, 86% were seen once. Sequencing was carried out using peripheral blood. The source is a human donor in a cohort sampled during active COVID-19.

This chain uses TRBV3-1 (or the pseudogene TRBV3-2) with TRBJ2-1, with 7 bases fitting TRBD2. V was clipped by 2 bases and J by 6 bases; unmatched bases: 10. The CDR3 loop spans 16 amino acids. CDR1 LGHDT and CDR2 YNNKEL come from the germline V gene (reference sequence). In DNA form, the CDR3 reads TGTGCCAGCAGCCAACTAGGACTAGTCGAGAGCAATGAGCAGTTCTTC. It is translated as CASSQLGLVESNEQFF.

The chain couples TRBV19 to TRBJ1-1; possible D gene TRBD1, 5 bases. V was cut by 4 bases and J by 2 bases, with 11 bases left in between. The CDR3 has 14 residues. Germline assignment: CDR1 LNHDA and CDR2 SQIVND (reference sequence). The CDR3 DNA reads TGTGCCAGTAGTAATTACGGGGGAAACACTGAAGCTTTCTTT. Protein product: CASSNYGGNTEAFF.

The rearrangement uses TRBV18 and TRBJ2-3; 11 nucleotides match TRBD2. This CDR3 region has 16 residues. Germline loops: CDR1 KGHSH, CDR2 LQKENI. Unmatched junction bases numbered 8, after V lost 5 bases and J lost 4 bases. The CDR3: CASSSTSGSLPDTQYF. CDR3 nucleotides: TGTGCCAGCTCATCCACTAGCGGGAGCTTGCCAGATACGCAGTATTTT.

The sample holds a few counts of this clone. The chain couples TRBV7-9 to TRBJ1-2, with TRBD1 identical over 7 bases. There are 12 residues in the CDR3. The germline CDR1 and CDR2 sequences are SEHNR and FQNEAQ (reference sequence). Trimming removed 5 bases from V and 13 bases from J; junction bases left unmatched: 10. CDR3 amino acids: CASSPGTVITTF. CDR3 bases: TGTGCCAGCAGCCCAGGGACAGTGATTACCACCTTC.

This chain joins TRBV6-2 or TRBV6-3 and TRBJ2-2; D gene uncertain. Germline loops: CDR1 MNHEY, CDR2 SVGEGT. This CDR3 is built from 15 residues. Trimming pared 2 bases from V and 4 bases from J, leaving 11 bases between. The chain's CDR3 is CASSYVASPTGELFF. CDR3 DNA sequence: TGTGCCAGCAGTTACGTGGCCTCACCCACCGGGGAGCTGTTTTTT.

In its sample, this clone was seen a few times. The chain recombines TRBV7-2 with TRBJ2-2, with 11 nucleotides matching TRBD2. V gave up 4 bases and J gave up 10 bases; unmatched junction bases: 11. CDR3 length: 16 residues. Germline V lookup: CDR1 SGHTA, CDR2 FQGNSA. Here the CDR3 reads CASSWPLAGGTEELFF. DNA of the CDR3: TGTGCCAGCAGCTGGCCTCTAGCGGGAGGAACGGAGGAGCTGTTTTTT.

The chain recombines TRBV21-1 with TRBJ2-7; the D call in the table, TRBD2, was not verified against the DNA. TRBV21-1 is recorded as a pseudogene. There are 20 residues in the CDR3. The CDR3, as DNA: TGTGCCAGCACCAAACCCGTCGGACTGGCTAGCGGGAGGGTTTCCTACGAGCAGTACTTC. Translated, it gives CASTKPVGLASGRVSYEQYF.

The chain couples TRBV18 to TRBJ2-2; 8 bases fit TRBD2. This CDR3 contains 15 residues. Trimming at V came to 5 bases and at J to 3 bases, leaving 5 bases not matched to a gene. The germline V gene encodes CDR1 KGHSH and CDR2 LQKENI. The CDR3 here is CASSSGTRDTGELFF. The DNA of the CDR3 is TGTGCCAGCTCATCCGGGACTAGAGACACCGGGGAGCTGTTTTTT.

This clone was found once. CDR3 in amino acids: CASGGGEGNSPLHF. The CDR3, as DNA: TGCGCCAGCGGCGGAGGGGAAGGCAATTCACCCCTCCACTTT. The V gene is TRBV10-2, the J gene TRBJ1-6; D might be TRBD1 (5 bases). Trimming stripped 8 bases from V and 7 bases from J, with 15 bases between. The CDR3 covers 14 residues. Per germline, CDR1 WSHSY and CDR2 SAAADI.

This chain uses TRBV2 with TRBJ2-6; a possible D gene is TRBD2 (6 bases). The CDR3 contains 15 residues. V was clipped by 9 bases and J by 1 base, with 13 bases between them. Germline loops: CDR1 SNHLY, CDR2 FYNNEI. The CDR3 here is CARAAGTSGANVLTF. The CDR3 DNA reads TGTGCCAGAGCTGCGGGGACTTCTGGGGCCAACGTCCTGACTTTC.

J is TRBJ2-2 and V is TRBV5-1, with TRBD2 matching 8 bases. This CDR3 is 16 amino acids long. Germline V gene sequence: CDR1 SGHRS, CDR2 YFSETQ. With V trimmed by 1 base and J by 0 bases, 2 bases remained unmatched. This chain's CDR3 is CASSLSGGANTGELFF. The CDR3 DNA follows: TGCGCCAGCAGCTTGAGCGGGGGCGCGAACACCGGGGAGCTGTTTTTT.